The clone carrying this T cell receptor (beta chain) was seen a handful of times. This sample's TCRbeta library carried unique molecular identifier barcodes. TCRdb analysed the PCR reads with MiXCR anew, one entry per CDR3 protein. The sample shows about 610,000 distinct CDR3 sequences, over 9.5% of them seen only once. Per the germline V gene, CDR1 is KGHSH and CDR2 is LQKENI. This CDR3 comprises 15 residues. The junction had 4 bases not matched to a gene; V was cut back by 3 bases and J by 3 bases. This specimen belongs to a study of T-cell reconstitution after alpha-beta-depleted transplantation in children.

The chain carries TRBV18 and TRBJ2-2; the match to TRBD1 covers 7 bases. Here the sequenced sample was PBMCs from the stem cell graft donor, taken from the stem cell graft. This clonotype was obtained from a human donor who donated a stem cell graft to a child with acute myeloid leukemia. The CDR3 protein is CASSPEGTDTGELFF. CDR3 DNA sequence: TGTGCCAGCTCACCTGAGGGGACAGACACCGGGGAGCTGTTTTTT.